The TCR beta chain described here comes from a study of technical replicates of blood from a few donors. CDR1 is SNHLY and CDR2 is FYNNEI in the germline V gene. The germline V and J ends were trimmed by 2 bases and 10 bases, with 15 bases remaining between them. The CDR3 extends over 15 amino acids. Here immunoSEQ multiplex PCR was the method, and the copy in TCRdb shows in-frame clones only, minus some. The table records around 64,000 clones, 80% to 95% of them present only once. The specimen was PBMCs. The V call is TRBV2, the J call TRBJ1-6, with D perhaps matching TRBD1 (5 bases). The sequence came from a human donor in good health. Some clones in this sample may be carry-over from other donors' samples. The CDR3 DNA reads TGTGCCAGCAGTGAATTCGACAGCTTCAACTCACCCCTCCACTTT. It yields the protein CASSEFDSFNSPLHF.